This record covers a single T cell receptor beta chain. What this receptor recognizes is not known. No much larger clone exists at a distance of one base, and base qualities are not known. This specimen comes from a study of long-term antiretroviral therapy in people with HIV (dated by TCRdb to 2022 to 2024). Regarding the study in general: Collection of the earliest samples took place about a decade ahead of the 2015 WHO recommendation for immediate ART, at a time when ART was typically delayed until CD4 counts fell. No cross-contamination during QIAcube processing was shown when test extractions of a monoclonal T-cell line were performed alongside some 33 polyclonal samples. Among the roughly 30 participants with HIV, ten to eleven were female. The cohort contributed fewer than 200 cryopreserved PBMC samples from about 33 adults with confirmed HIV infection, collected serially over a mean of approximately 6 years (range 1-12). A retrospective serial study tested whether ART initiation and durable HIV suppression were associated with changes in peripheral blood TRB repertoire composition and diversity.

CDR1 and CDR2, per the germline V gene, are SGDLS and YYNGEE. Counted from cysteine to phenylalanine, this CDR3 has 13 amino acids. This entry keeps only the CDR3 DNA: 39 bases, framed from base 1. Relative to germline, V is missing 2 bases and J is missing 4 bases, with 1 base of the junction outside any gene match. Inclusion was restricted to participants for whom at least one PBMC sample before ART initiation and at least two post-ART samples were available. Every participant with HIV received treatment in the United States of America. Before DNA extraction, cryopreserved samples of about 1-10 million PBMC were thawed and washed. At the time of the earliest PBMC sample, participants with HIV were aged between about 20 and 55 years. Each participant contributed PBMC samples from 1-4 timepoints before ART initiation and 2-8 timepoints after ART initiation, with a median of 7 samples. For every participant, serial HIV viral load, CD4+ T-cell count, ART history and demographic data were obtained. Genomic DNA was extracted from unsorted PBMC with a Qiagen kit on a QIAcube, with processing performed in batches of 12 samples.

The immunoSEQ hsTCRB v3.0 assay was used at survey level resolution to sequence the TRB variable region. TRB sequencing targeted a depth of about 40,000-50,000 T-cell genomes per sample. Pooled TRB libraries were sequenced on an Illumina MiSeq with a v3 150-cycle kit. Turning to the authors' computational methods: Repertoire analysis was run in R within a reproducible Nextflow workflow that covered QC, data transformation and analysis. LymphoSeq2, an R package for exploring AIRR-Seq data, was used to implement custom analyses. After excluding a handful of samples that yielded fewer than 5000 total TRB sequences, under 200 HIV repertoires remained for analysis. Of the 188 retained HIV repertoires, some 60 were collected before and 120 to 140 after ART initiation. Each repertoire was downsampled to 5000 TRB nucleotide sequences, and summary statistics were averaged across 100 downsampling iterations. Only TRB sequences with CDR3 regions of at least seven amino acids were retained for analysis. Diversity was assessed using a clonality score derived from Shannon entropy and using the Gini coefficient. Repertoire networks linked the top 5000 CDR3 amino acid sequences whenever two sequences differed by an edit distance of one. Antigen specificity groups and MHC restriction were predicted for TRB CDR3 amino acid sequences with GLIPH2. To flag known CMV, EBV, HIV or tissue antigen associations, CDR3 amino acid sequences were matched against VDJdb and McPAS-TCR. Pre-ART, post-ART and control groups were compared with Wilcoxon signed-rank tests and Holm-Bonferroni correction. This is the immuneACCESS table as TCRdb keeps it, with only in-frame sequences that have V and J called. A part of the clones is gone; compared with another copy, unresolved V genes explain less than half, and the rest is unexplained. V, J and clone size are taken as reported in that table, and D and trimming were inferred from the DNA itself. For this sample the table gives tens of thousands of clones, of which around 93% were detected only once. About 3.1% of the sample lies in the top ten.

What the research found in general, with its limitations: Because pre-ART samples had limited cell numbers, unsorted PBMC were profiled rather than sorted CD4+ and CD8+ T cells. A significant increase in TRB diversity was found to be associated with ART initiation, although TRB diversity was observed to remain significantly below that of transplant donor controls even after long-term ART. The samples were dated from the mid-2000s to the late 2010s, and the ART regimens that were used may be less effective than current ART regimens. Expanded TRB clones identified before ART initiation dominated the repertoire at all time points, although this dominance fluctuated and declined in many PLHIV after ART. Inferences about post-ART repertoire changes were limited because no data were available on ART adherence, viral resistance or therapy changes. Since PBMC availability was limited, sequencing covered only the TCR beta chain, with no alpha chain pairing. HIV repertoires had narrower CDR3 length ranges than controls, and the network structure suggested an antigen-experienced repertoire that shifted only slightly toward naive after ART.

The sequence was obtained from a middle-aged man with HIV. This sample comprised unsorted PBMCs, obtained 5.3 years after starting antiretroviral therapy. The rearrangement combines TRBV9 with TRBJ2-7, with 9 bases in between that match TRBD2. The CDR3 region reads CASSVSGGYEQYF. The bases are TGTGCCAGCAGCGTTAGCGGGGGTTACGAGCAGTACTTC.